The present TCR beta chain was sequenced within a study of OX40 agonist ivuxolimab in advanced cancers. CDR3 length: 14 amino acids. TCRdb's copy holds only in-frame clones and misses some; the assay was immunoSEQ multiplex PCR. The data contain about 62,000 clones, 85% of them singletons. The V gene is TRBV21-1, the J gene TRBJ1-1; the table's D call TRBD1 went unverified against the DNA. TRBV21-1 is an annotated pseudogene. This receptor was obtained from an adult with an advanced solid tumor such as melanoma, head and neck, liver or kidney cancer. The source was CD4+ or CD8+ T cells sorted from blood, collected in a trial of the OX40 agonist ivuxolimab. The CDR3: CASSKRSAQAEAFF. The DNA for the CDR3 is TGTGCCAGCAGCAAACGCTCAGCCCAGGCCGAAGCTTTCTTT.